The 28 T cell receptor beta chains listed next were all sequenced from one sample in a study of OX40 agonist ivuxolimab in advanced cancers. Repertoires were generated with immunoSEQ multiplex PCR, while TCRdb's copy carries only in-frame clones and drops some. The sample records some 50,000 clones, over 80% being singletons. The starting material was CD4+ or CD8+ T cells sorted from blood, obtained in a trial of the OX40 agonist ivuxolimab. The receptors here all came from an adult with an advanced solid tumor such as melanoma, head and neck, liver or kidney cancer.

This chain connects TRBV6-6 to TRBJ1-5, with TRBD1 matching over 8 bases. Germline V lookup: CDR1 MNHNY, CDR2 SVGAGI (reference sequence). There are 14 residues in the CDR3. V was clipped by 6 bases and J by 5 bases; unmatched bases: 6. The CDR3 sequence: CASRTQQGDQPQHF. The CDR3 coding sequence is TGTGCCAGCAGAACTCAACAGGGGGATCAGCCCCAGCATTTT.

The chain combines TRBV9 with TRBJ1-6; the D gene is possibly TRBD1 (5 bases). The CDR3 contains 15 residues. Trimming removed 4 bases at V and 1 base at J, with 9 bases between. The germline gives CDR1 SGDLS, CDR2 YYNGEE. CDR3 in DNA: TGTGCCAGCAGCCCACAGGATTCCTATAATTCACCCCTCCACTTT. It translates to CASSPQDSYNSPLHF.

V and J are TRBV30 and TRBJ2-3; 13 nucleotides match TRBD2. Unmatched junction bases numbered 7, after V lost 1 base and J lost 6 bases. CDR1 GTSNPN and CDR2 SVGIG come from the germline V gene (reference sequence). This CDR3 has 16 residues. CDR3 nucleotides: TGTGCCTGGAGTGCCGGACTAGCGGGGGAATTGGATACGCAGTATTTT. Translation: CAWSAGLAGELDTQYF. The full variable domain, its missing parts supplied by reference TRBV30 and TRBJ2-3, is SQTIHQWPATLVQPVGSPLSLECTVEGTSNPNLYWYRQAAGRGLQLLFYSVGIGQISSEVPQNLSASRPQDRQFILSSKKLLLSDSGFYLCAWSAGLAGELDTQYFGPGTRLTVL.

This clone was observed a single time. The V call is TRBV6-5, the J call TRBJ2-7; D is perhaps TRBD1 (6 bases). CDR3 length: 14 amino acids. The V end was cut by 0 bases, the J end by 3 bases, with 9 bases between. The germline V gene has CDR1 MNHEY and CDR2 SVGAGI. CDR3 region: CASSYSTGNYEQYF. CDR3 sequence (DNA): TGTGCCAGCAGTTACTCGACAGGTAACTACGAGCAGTACTTC.

The chain has TRBV6-1 and TRBJ1-2; 9 bases fit TRBD1. The CDR3 runs to 15 residues. The germline V gene has CDR1 MNHNS and CDR2 SASEGT. J lost 5 bases, V lost 5 bases, and 9 bases had no gene match. This CDR3 reads CASSTHTGGPYGYTF. Here the CDR3 DNA reads TGTGCCAGCAGTACCCATACAGGGGGCCCATATGGCTACACCTTC.

The genes are TRBV19 and TRBJ1-2; possibly TRBD1 for D (6 bases). The CDR3 runs 13 residues. The ends were cut back, 8 bases at V and 3 bases at J, with 13 bases in the middle. Germline V gene sequence: CDR1 LNHDA, CDR2 SQIVND (reference sequence). The CDR3 reads CASLGGRDYGYTF. The CDR3 bases are TGTGCCAGTCTTGGGGGGCGCGACTATGGCTACACCTTC.

V is TRBV16 and J is TRBJ1-2, with D maybe TRBD1 (6 bases). The CDR3 consists of 14 residues. The V gene lost 3 bases and the J gene lost 6 bases, with 14 bases spanning the gap. Germline assignment: CDR1 KGHSY and CDR2 FQNENV. The CDR3 DNA is TGTGCCAGCAGCCACAACGACAGGCTAAATGGCTACACCTTC. This translates into CASSHNDRLNGYTF.

There are a few counts of this clone. V is TRBV19 and J is TRBJ2-1; 7 positions match TRBD1. V lost 0 bases, J lost 8 bases, and 7 bases stayed unmatched. The CDR3 consists of 15 residues. Germline CDR1 reads LNHDA; CDR2 reads SQIVND (reference sequence). This CDR3 is CASSIEKTGWDEQFF. The DNA for the CDR3 is TGTGCCAGTAGTATAGAGAAGACAGGGTGGGATGAGCAGTTCTTC.

V gene TRBV6-6 combines with J gene TRBJ2-1; 10 bases agree with TRBD2. This CDR3 comprises 16 residues. CDR1 is MNHNY, CDR2 SVGAGI, per germline (reference sequence). V was pared by 7 bases and J by 6 bases, with 12 bases of the junction left unmatched. CDR3 in DNA: TGTGCCAGCAACACCTTTAGCGGGGGGTTTGGCAATGAGCAGTTCTTC. Its translation: CASNTFSGGFGNEQFF.

On this clone: This sample includes further DNA sequences coding for the same CDR3. The rearrangement joins TRBV9 to TRBJ2-6; a weak D match, TRBD1 (5 bases). The CDR3 extends over 16 amino acids. The germline V gene has CDR1 SGDLS and CDR2 YYNGEE. The V end lost 0 bases, the J end lost 1 base, and 8 bases lay between the germline ends. The CDR3 loop reads CASSVARGSGANVLTF. The CDR3 region has the DNA TGTGCCAGCAGCGTAGCAAGGGGATCTGGGGCCAACGTCCTGACTTTC.

J is TRBJ2-5 and V is TRBV7-9, with D possibly being TRBD1 (5 bases). V was trimmed by 3 bases and J by 2 bases, leaving 10 bases between them. The CDR3 is 14 amino acids. Germline V gene data show CDR1 as SEHNR and CDR2 as FQNEAQ (reference sequence). CDR3 region: CASSFSSGQETQYF. The CDR3 bases are TGTGCCAGCAGCTTTTCTTCAGGGCAAGAGACCCAGTACTTC.

This sequence joins TRBV4-2 and TRBJ1-4; D possibly corresponds to TRBD1 (5 bases). V lost 4 bases and J 7 bases, leaving 16 bases between the germline ends. Germline V gene lookup returns CDR1 LGHNA and CDR2 YNFKEQ. The CDR3 covers 15 residues. The CDR3 region is CASSLNPDGGEKLFF. Here the CDR3 DNA reads TGTGCCAGCAGCCTAAACCCCGATGGGGGTGAAAAACTGTTTTTT.

The chain uses TRBV13 and TRBJ1-3, with D unresolved. V was cut by 2 bases and J by 0 bases, with 11 bases left in between. The V gene's germline CDR1 is PRHDT and CDR2 FYEKMQ (reference sequence). The CDR3 has 16 residues. CDR3 DNA sequence: TGTGCCAGCAGCTTAATACCGAGTACCTCTGGAAACACCATATATTTT. It translates to CASSLIPSTSGNTIYF. Full variable domain (outside the CDR3, taken from reference TRBV13 and TRBJ1-3): AAGVIQSPRHLIKEKRETATLKCYPIPRHDTVYWYQQGPGQDPQFLISFYEKMQSDKGSIPDRFSAQQFSDYHSELNMSSLELGDSALYFCASSLIPSTSGNTIYFGEGSWLTVV.

In its sample, this clone was seen a few times. The junction differs from germline at one of its ends, possibly a read error. The chain uses TRBV2 and TRBJ1-4; D might be TRBD1 (6 bases). There are 14 residues in the CDR3. Germline CDR1 and CDR2: SNHLY and FYNNEI. In DNA form, the CDR3 reads TGTGCCAGCAGTTCTCTCGGGGGGGGCGAAAGCTTGCGTTTT. Its protein is CASSSLGGGESLRF.

The J gene is TRBJ2-4, the V gene TRBV5-4; D is possibly TRBD1 or TRBD2 (5 bases each). V was shortened by 3 bases and J by 5 bases, with 15 bases between the two germline ends. The length of the CDR3 is 15 residues. Germline V lookup: CDR1 SGHNT, CDR2 YYREEE (reference sequence). This CDR3 is CASSSPLGVENIQYF. As DNA, the CDR3 is TGTGCCAGCAGCTCCCCTTTGGGGGTCGAAAACATTCAGTACTTC.

The chain uses TRBV4-2 and TRBJ1-1, with D hard to call. The CDR3 extends over 14 amino acids. V lost 3 bases and J lost 0, with 8 bases in between. CDR1 LGHNA and CDR2 YNFKEQ come from the germline V gene. The CDR3: CASSQENMNTEAFF. Written as DNA, the CDR3 is TGTGCCAGCAGCCAGGAGAATATGAACACTGAAGCTTTCTTT.

The chain has TRBV28 and TRBJ1-2; tentatively, D is TRBD1 (5 bases). Germline V gene sequence: CDR1 MDHEN, CDR2 SYDVKM. Trimming removed 8 bases at V and 3 bases at J, with 10 bases between. The CDR3 extends over 12 amino acids. The CDR3 sequence: CASGDLDYGYTF. The CDR3 DNA reads as TGTGCCAGCGGGGACCTTGACTATGGCTACACCTTC.

Notes on this clone: At the DNA level, this CDR3 is encoded by other sequences in the same sample as well. This sequence joins TRBV7-3 and TRBJ1-1; 7 positions match TRBD1. J lost 0 bases, V lost 5 bases, and 6 bases had no gene match. This CDR3 contains 15 residues. Germline CDR1 reads SGHTA; CDR2 reads FQGTGA. The CDR3 reads CASSRDSSLNTEAFF. CDR3 nucleotides: TGTGCCAGCAGCCGGGACAGCTCCCTGAACACTGAAGCTTTCTTT.

The V gene is TRBV6-6, the J gene TRBJ2-5, with TRBD1 as a possible D gene (6 bases). This CDR3 has 13 amino acids. CDR1 MNHNY and CDR2 SVGAGI come from the germline V gene (reference sequence). Deletions cut 6 bases from V and 5 bases from J, with 13 bases between. The CDR3 sequence is CASSLQGWETQYF. In DNA, the CDR3 is TGTGCCAGCAGCTTACAGGGATGGGAGACCCAGTACTTC.

The gene calls are TRBV2 and TRBJ2-7; tentative D call: TRBD1 (5 bases). The CDR3 is 13 residues long. Germline assignment: CDR1 SNHLY and CDR2 FYNNEI. V dropped 10 bases and J dropped 2 bases, with 15 bases sitting between them. The CDR3 DNA is TGTGCCATAGAAAAGGGGTACCCCTACGAGCAGTACTTC. Translating it yields CAIEKGYPYEQYF.

This clone was seen a single time. The chain combines TRBV12-5 with TRBJ1-5; D ambiguous. The CDR3 has 11 residues. In germline, CDR1 is LGHNT, CDR2 FRNRAP. The CDR3 sequence is CASWGYQPQHF. The DNA of the CDR3 is TGTGCCAGCTGGGGTTACCAGCCCCAGCATTTT.

This clone was counted a single time. V and J are TRBV6-6 and TRBJ2-7; D may be TRBD1 (5 bases). Trimming stripped 8 bases from V and 1 base from J, with 12 bases between. CDR1 and CDR2 (germline): MNHNY, SVGAGI (reference sequence). The CDR3 totals 13 residues. In DNA form, the CDR3 reads TGTGCCAGCCTGGGGCAGAGGTCCTACGAGCAGTACTTC. This gives the protein CASLGQRSYEQYF.

This chain joins TRBV9 and TRBJ2-7; D possibly corresponds to TRBD2 (5 bases). CDR1 and CDR2 (germline): SGDLS, YYNGEE. This CDR3 contains 16 residues. V lost 2 bases and J 3 bases, leaving 18 bases between the germline ends. CDR3: CASSVSSSTSHYEQYF. DNA of the CDR3: TGTGCCAGCAGCGTTAGTAGTAGTACTAGTCACTACGAGCAGTACTTC.

This chain connects TRBV19 to TRBJ2-3; 10 bases match TRBD1. Germline assignment: CDR1 LNHDA and CDR2 SQIVND (reference sequence). V lost 4 bases, J lost 3 bases, and 7 bases stayed unmatched. The CDR3 totals 16 residues. The CDR3 reads CASSTRQGAGTDTQYF. The DNA of the CDR3 is TGTGCCAGTAGTACCCGACAGGGGGCGGGAACAGATACGCAGTATTTT.

The chain employs TRBV7-3 and TRBJ2-3, with D unresolved. Germline V lookup: CDR1 SGHTA, CDR2 FQGTGA. The CDR3 covers 13 residues. V lost 2 bases and J lost 5, with 8 bases in between. CDR3 coding DNA: TGTGCCAGCAGCTTACAGTGGGAAGATACGCAGTATTTT. Translation gives CASSLQWEDTQYF.

The rearrangement uses TRBV14 and TRBJ2-5, with a possible D match to TRBD2 (6 bases). Trimming shortened V by 4 bases and J by 5 bases, and 11 bases separated the two germline ends. Germline CDR1 reads SGHDN; CDR2 reads FVKESK. The CDR3 has 13 amino acids. Here the CDR3 DNA reads TGTGCCAGCAGCCCTCCCGCGGGGGAGACCCAGTACTTC. It is translated as CASSPPAGETQYF.

The V call is TRBV15, the J call TRBJ1-5, with a weak D call TRBD1 (6 bases). The CDR3 has 12 amino acids. V gave up 0 bases and J gave up 14 bases, with 11 bases separating them. CDR1 is LNHNV, CDR2 YYDKDF, per germline (reference sequence). The CDR3 DNA reads as TGTGCCACCAGCAGAGAGGGGGGCCCGGAGCATTTT. The encoded protein is CATSREGGPEHF.

The chain couples TRBV29-1 to TRBJ1-3, with 9 positions matching TRBD1. Germline CDR1 SQVTM, CDR2 ANQGSEA. The CDR3 spans 13 residues. The V gene end was trimmed by 7 bases and the J gene end by 4 bases; junction bases not matched to a gene: 5. The CDR3 sequence is CSAKQGAGNTIYF. CDR3 nucleotide sequence: TGCAGCGCCAAACAGGGGGCCGGAAACACCATATATTTT.